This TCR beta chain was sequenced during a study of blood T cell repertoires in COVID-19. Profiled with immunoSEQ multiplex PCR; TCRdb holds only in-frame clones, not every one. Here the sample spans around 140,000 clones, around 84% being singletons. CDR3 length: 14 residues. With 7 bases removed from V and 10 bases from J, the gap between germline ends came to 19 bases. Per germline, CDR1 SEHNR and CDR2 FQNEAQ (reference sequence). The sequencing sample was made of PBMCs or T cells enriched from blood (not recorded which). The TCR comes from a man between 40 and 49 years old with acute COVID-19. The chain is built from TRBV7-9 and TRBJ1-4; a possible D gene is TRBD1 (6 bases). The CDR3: CASTLSLGDTKLFF. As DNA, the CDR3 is TGTGCCAGCACCCTATCATTGGGGGACACAAAACTGTTTTTT.